These 29 T cell receptor beta chains were sequenced from one sample in a study of shared clonotypes between healthy human individuals. Method: immunoSEQ multiplex PCR; TCRdb's copy keeps in-frame clones and lacks some. The sample comprises 2 million to 2.5 million clones, approximately 95% of which are singletons, and around 0.13% rests with the top ten. Specimen: naive CD4+ T cells sorted from blood. The subset here: CD45RA+ positively selected. Source of these receptors: a man aged 18 to 29 in good health.

The rearrangement uses TRBV6-6 and TRBJ1-2; D is perhaps TRBD1 (6 bases). The V and J ends lost 5 bases and 2 bases respectively, with 9 bases between them. CDR1 is MNHNY and CDR2 is SVGAGI in the germline V gene (reference sequence). CDR3 size: 13 residues. The CDR3 sequence is CASSNDRNYGYTF. CDR3 bases: TGTGCCAGCAGTAACGACAGGAACTATGGCTACACCTTC.

The V call is TRBV5-1, the J call TRBJ2-7, with D perhaps TRBD1 (5 bases). The ends were cut back, 0 bases at V and 3 bases at J, with 16 bases in the middle. CDR3 size: 16 residues. Germline values: CDR1 SGHRS, CDR2 YFSETQ. The CDR3: CASSLGQTAGNYEQYF. CDR3 nucleotides: TGCGCCAGCAGCTTGGGTCAAACGGCAGGGAACTACGAGCAGTACTTC.

The J gene is TRBJ2-7, the V gene TRBV5-6; TRBD2 aligns across 8 bases. The germline gives CDR1 SGHDT, CDR2 YYEEEE. V dropped 4 bases and J dropped 3; count of bases not matched to a gene: 9. The CDR3 is 15 residues long. The CDR3 here is CASSPLGTSGYEQYF. The CDR3 nucleotides read TGTGCCAGCAGCCCCCTCGGCACTAGCGGCTACGAGCAGTACTTC.

The chain links TRBV4-3 to TRBJ2-7; 10 nucleotides match TRBD2. After removal of 0 bases from V and 0 bases from J, the junction contained 8 bases not matched to a gene. Germline CDR1 is LGHNA and CDR2 is YSLEER. The CDR3 runs 18 residues. CDR3 DNA sequence: TGCGCCAGCAGCCAAGATCCTAGCGGGAGAGAATTCTCCTACGAGCAGTACTTC. Protein product: CASSQDPSGREFSYEQYF.

The chain recombines TRBV14 with TRBJ1-6; maybe TRBD1 (6 bases). The CDR3 length is 16 residues. V was cut by 3 bases and J by 5 bases, with 14 bases left in between. The germline V gene has CDR1 SGHDN and CDR2 FVKESK. The CDR3 DNA sequence: TGTGCCAGCAGCCAGCTGACAGGTTCGAATAATTCACCCCTCCACTTT. This encodes CASSQLTGSNNSPLHF.

V usage is TRBV30 and J usage is TRBJ2-2; D might be TRBD2 (5 bases). Looked up from germline, CDR1 is GTSNPN and CDR2 is SVGIG (reference sequence). CDR3 size: 15 residues. V was trimmed by 0 bases and J by 5 bases, leaving 13 bases between them. The CDR3 DNA sequence: TGTGCCTGGAGTGTACTACCCACGGGGACCGGGGAGCTGTTTTTT. Translation: CAWSVLPTGTGELFF.

V usage is TRBV5-4 and J usage is TRBJ1-1; D uncertain. This CDR3 contains 13 residues. Trimming removed 7 bases at V and 5 bases at J, with 15 bases between. The germline CDR1 and CDR2 sequences are SGHNT and YYREEE (reference sequence). CDR3 amino acids: CASGPGGWTEAFF. The CDR3 bases are TGTGCCAGCGGACCGGGAGGGTGGACTGAAGCTTTCTTT.

The J gene is TRBJ2-7, the V gene TRBV30; D is uncertain. V was clipped by 2 bases and J by 2 bases, with 19 bases between them. The CDR3 totals 16 residues. Germline-derived CDR1 and CDR2 are GTSNPN and SVGIG (reference sequence). CDR3: CAWSPTSDWLTYEQYF. CDR3 nucleotide sequence: TGTGCCTGGAGTCCGACATCCGACTGGCTCACCTACGAGCAGTACTTC.

This clone was seen a single time. This sample includes further DNA sequences coding for the same CDR3. The chain joins TRBV5-1 to TRBJ2-5; no firm D call. The CDR3 loop spans 14 amino acids. Trimming took off 0 bases at V and 4 bases at J, with 10 bases between the two ends. From germline, CDR1 is SGHRS and CDR2 YFSETQ. As DNA, the CDR3 is TGCGCCAGCAGCTTGGGGGGTCCAGGAGAGACCCAGTACTTC. It is translated as CASSLGGPGETQYF.

V is TRBV5-1 and J is TRBJ2-5, with D perhaps being TRBD1 or TRBD2 (5 bases each). The CDR3 is 15 amino acids. V gave up 4 bases and J gave up 0 bases, with 13 bases separating them. The germline gives CDR1 SGHRS, CDR2 YFSETQ. The CDR3 DNA sequence: TGCGCCAGCAGCCAAGGGACGGCCTACCAAGAGACCCAGTACTTC. Translation gives CASSQGTAYQETQYF.

CDR3 sequence: CASSTGTRFNSNQPQHF. As DNA, the CDR3 is TGTGCCAGCAGTACCGGGACCCGCTTCAATAGCAATCAGCCCCAGCATTTT. This chain links TRBV28 with TRBJ1-5; a possible D gene is TRBD1 (5 bases). This CDR3 region has 17 residues. The V end was cut by 5 bases, the J end by 0 bases, with 17 bases between. CDR1 is MDHEN, CDR2 SYDVKM, per germline. Looking up the rest from reference TRBV28 and TRBJ1-5 gives the full variable domain: DVKVTQSSRYLVKRTGEKVFLECVQDMDHENMFWYRQDPGLGLRLIYFSYDVKMKEKGDIPEGYSVSREKKERFSLILESASTNQTSMYLCASSTGTRFNSNQPQHFGDGTRLSIL.

The chain is built from TRBV5-5 and TRBJ1-4; no firm D call. Germline V gene sequence: CDR1 SGHKS, CDR2 YYEKEE (reference sequence). Between the trimmed V and J ends, which lost 4 bases and 0 bases, there was a span of 19 bases. The CDR3 has 18 residues. CDR3 sequence reads: CASSPRGELFPTNEKLFF. The DNA of the CDR3 is TGTGCCAGCAGCCCCCGCGGGGAACTATTCCCAACTAATGAAAAACTGTTTTTT.

The gene calls are TRBV5-1 and TRBJ2-7; the D gene is possibly TRBD1 (5 bases). This CDR3 has 13 amino acids. From germline, CDR1 is SGHRS and CDR2 YFSETQ. V was shortened by 1 base and J by 2 bases, with 7 bases between the two germline ends. The CDR3 nucleotides read TGCGCCAGCAGCTTGATGGGGCCCTACGAGCAGTACTTC. It encodes CASSLMGPYEQYF. The variable domain in full, with the rest retrieved from reference TRBV5-1 and TRBJ2-7, is KAGVTQTPRYLIKTRGQQVTLSCSPISGHRSVSWYQQTPGQGLQFLFEYFSETQRNKGNFPGRFSGRQFSNSRSEMNVSTLELGDSALYLCASSLMGPYEQYFGPGTRLTVT.

V and J are TRBV11-3 and TRBJ2-6, with 8 bases aligning to TRBD1. With 5 bases clipped from V and 0 bases from J, the junction kept 3 bases outside the gene matches. Germline V gene data show CDR1 as SGHNT and CDR2 as YENEEA. The CDR3 totals 16 residues. The CDR3 nucleotides read TGTGCCAGCAGCCCCGGGACAGGCTCTGGGGCCAACGTCCTGACTTTC. This codes for CASSPGTGSGANVLTF.

The rearrangement joins TRBV5-6 to TRBJ1-1; D is uncertain. CDR3 length equals 13 residues. Trimming stripped 4 bases from V and 2 bases from J, with 9 bases between. CDR1 and CDR2 from the germline V gene are SGHDT and YYEEEE. The CDR3 DNA follows: TGTGCCAGCAGCAATAGTCCCAACACTGAAGCTTTCTTT. This sequence encodes CASSNSPNTEAFF.

J is TRBJ2-7 and V is TRBV18, with unresolved D. This CDR3 spans 14 amino acids. Trimming stripped 4 bases from V and 0 bases from J, with 10 bases between. The germline CDR1 and CDR2 sequences are KGHSH and LQKENI. The CDR3 loop is CASSQEHASYEQYF. CDR3 bases: TGTGCCAGCTCACAAGAACATGCCTCCTACGAGCAGTACTTC.

CDR3 nucleotides: TGTGCCAGCTCACCACCGTCTTTAGGGGGCGTTAACACTGAAGCTTTCTTT. Protein: CASSPPSLGGVNTEAFF. This sequence joins TRBV18 and TRBJ1-1, with TRBD1 matching over 7 bases. CDR1 and CDR2 (germline): KGHSH, LQKENI. With V trimmed by 0 bases and J by 2 bases, 9 bases remained unmatched. The CDR3 loop spans 17 amino acids.

The J gene is TRBJ1-6, the V gene TRBV30; no definite D call. This CDR3 region has 16 residues. CDR1 is GTSNPN, CDR2 SVGIG, per germline (reference sequence). The germline V and J ends were trimmed by 4 bases and 0 bases, with 13 bases remaining between them. The CDR3 DNA follows: TGTGCCTGGACGGGCAGGCGGAGCTCCTATAATTCACCCCTCCACTTT. Translated: CAWTGRRSSYNSPLHF.

The chain has TRBV2 and TRBJ2-7, with TRBD1 matching 7 bases. There are 15 residues in the CDR3. With V trimmed by 5 bases and J by 2 bases, 9 bases remained unmatched. CDR1 is SNHLY and CDR2 is FYNNEI in the germline V gene. The CDR3 sequence is CASSRDRSNPYEQYF. CDR3 nucleotides: TGTGCCAGCAGTAGGGACAGATCAAACCCCTACGAGCAGTACTTC.

The chain's CDR3 is CASSLSTGGGEQYF. The CDR3 coding sequence is TGTGCCAGCAGTTTATCGACAGGGGGTGGCGAGCAGTACTTC. This chain links TRBV28 with TRBJ2-7, with 9 bases fitting TRBD1. The germline CDR1 and CDR2 sequences are MDHEN and SYDVKM. CDR3 length equals 14 residues. J was trimmed by 6 bases and V by 1 base; bases with no gene match: 4.

The rearrangement uses TRBV5-1 and TRBJ2-2, with 14 bases lining up with TRBD2. CDR1 is SGHRS, CDR2 YFSETQ, per germline. The V gene end was trimmed by 4 bases and the J gene end by 1 base; junction bases not matched to a gene: 9. CDR3 size: 19 residues. CDR3 in DNA: TGCGCCAGCAGCAAGTTTGCCGGACTAGCGGGAGGGAACACCGGGGAGCTGTTTTTT. Translating gives CASSKFAGLAGGNTGELFF.

The CDR3 DNA reads as TGCAGTGCGACCCTGAGGAGCGAGCAGTACTTC. It specifies CSATLRSEQYF. The chain couples TRBV20-1 to TRBJ2-7; no clear D. Germline V lookup: CDR1 DFQATT, CDR2 SNEGSKA (reference sequence). The CDR3 consists of 11 residues. The V end lost 6 bases, the J end lost 6 bases, and 12 bases lay between the germline ends.

V and J are TRBV15 and TRBJ2-1; D is uncertain. This CDR3 comprises 12 residues. The germline gives CDR1 LNHNV, CDR2 YYDKDF (reference sequence). Between the trimmed V and J ends, which lost 2 bases and 4 bases, there was a span of 3 bases. As DNA, the CDR3 is TGTGCCACCAGCAGACTATACAATGAGCAGTTCTTC. This encodes CATSRLYNEQFF. Looking up the rest from reference TRBV15 and TRBJ2-1 gives the full variable domain: DAMVIQNPRYQVTQFGKPVTLSCSQTLNHNVMYWYQQKSSQAPKLLFHYYDKDFNNEADTPDNFQSRRPNTSFCFLDIRSPGLGDTAMYLCATSRLYNEQFFGPGTRLTVL.

This clone was found once. The chain carries TRBV19 and TRBJ2-1; D ambiguous. This CDR3 is 11 amino acids long. The germline V and J ends were trimmed by 7 bases and 0 bases, with 1 base remaining between them. Germline CDR1 LNHDA, CDR2 SQIVND (reference sequence). CDR3 protein: CASTSYNEQFF. In DNA form, the CDR3 reads TGTGCCAGTACCTCCTACAATGAGCAGTTCTTC.

The rearrangement links TRBV6-5 to TRBJ2-1; 7 bases line up with TRBD2. V lost 5 bases and J lost 10; bases outside the gene matches: 5. CDR1 and CDR2 (germline): MNHEY, SVGAGI. CDR3 size: 12 residues. This CDR3 reads CASSTSVEEQFF. The DNA for the CDR3 is TGTGCCAGCAGTACTAGCGTGGAGGAGCAGTTCTTC.

This clone was detected only once. The chain links TRBV6-5 to TRBJ2-2; a possible D gene is TRBD2 (5 bases). CDR1 and CDR2 from the germline V gene are MNHEY and SVGAGI. V was pared by 9 bases and J by 2 bases, with 13 bases between. This CDR3 is built from 14 residues. The CDR3 region is CASLTSVNTGELFF. The CDR3 nucleotides read TGTGCCAGTTTAACTAGTGTAAACACCGGGGAGCTGTTTTTT.

A note on this clone: Compared with germline, one end of the junction differs, possibly owing to a read error. The sample has other DNA sequences that encode this CDR3 too. The chain couples TRBV18 to TRBJ1-6, with 9 bases lining up with TRBD1. The germline CDR1 and CDR2 sequences are KGHSH and LQKENI. The CDR3 extends over 16 amino acids. The CDR3 region is CASSPPGQGYNSPLHF. The CDR3 DNA is TGTGCCAGCTCGCCACCGGGACAGGGATACAATTCACCCCTCCACTTT.

V usage is TRBV2 and J usage is TRBJ2-2; D may be TRBD1 or TRBD2 (5 bases each). This CDR3 is 14 amino acids long. Germline V lookup: CDR1 SNHLY, CDR2 FYNNEI. Trimming took 6 bases from V and 4 from J, leaving 12 bases between them. This CDR3 is CASRYPGPTGELFF. The DNA for the CDR3 is TGTGCCAGCAGGTATCCGGGACCCACCGGGGAGCTGTTTTTT.

This rearrangement joins TRBV9 to TRBJ1-6; 10 nucleotides agree with TRBD1. This CDR3 spans 15 amino acids. Germline V lookup: CDR1 SGDLS, CDR2 YYNGEE. The ends lost 5 bases at V and 7 bases at J; junction bases unmatched: 6. In DNA form, the CDR3 reads TGTGCCAGCAGTCTTAGGGACAGGGGAAATTCACCCCTCCACTTT. Its protein product is CASSLRDRGNSPLHF.